The T cell receptor beta chain described here comes from a study of cytomegalovirus exposure and HLA in healthy donors. Study-level information: The study placed 70% to 90% of its 398 genotyped donors in the Caucasian-associated ancestry cluster. Whole-study results and caveats: Earlier analysis looked at TCR beta V segments, and most were productive about 87% or about 30% of the time. In a later analysis, an Asian-associated ancestry cluster reportedly showed fewer N-insertions than the roughly 730-donor mean.

The PCR made use of 60 Vbeta and 13 Jbeta primers. The authors' processing: It was a later analysis that counted roughly 80 million unique TCR beta chains, of which 8.5 million to 12 million were shared. Method: immunoSEQ multiplex PCR; TCRdb's copy keeps in-frame clones and lacks some. V and J calls and clone size are given by that table; D and trimming were obtained from the DNA. The table lists nearly 100,000 clones, around a tenth of them singletons. CDR3 length: 13 amino acids. Losses at the gene ends were 4 bases for V and 6 bases for J; bases not matched to a gene: 2. In germline, CDR1 is LNHDA, CDR2 SQIVND (reference sequence). Of note for this clone: Antigen specificity is unknown.

This TCR came from a man aged 50-60 years in good health and CMV-seropositive. The specimen sequenced was PBMCs. The J gene is TRBJ1-2, the V gene TRBV19; 10 bases line up with TRBD1. The CDR3 loop is CASSRDRGDGYTF. As DNA, the CDR3 is TGTGCCAGTAGTAGGGACAGGGGAGATGGCTACACCTTC.